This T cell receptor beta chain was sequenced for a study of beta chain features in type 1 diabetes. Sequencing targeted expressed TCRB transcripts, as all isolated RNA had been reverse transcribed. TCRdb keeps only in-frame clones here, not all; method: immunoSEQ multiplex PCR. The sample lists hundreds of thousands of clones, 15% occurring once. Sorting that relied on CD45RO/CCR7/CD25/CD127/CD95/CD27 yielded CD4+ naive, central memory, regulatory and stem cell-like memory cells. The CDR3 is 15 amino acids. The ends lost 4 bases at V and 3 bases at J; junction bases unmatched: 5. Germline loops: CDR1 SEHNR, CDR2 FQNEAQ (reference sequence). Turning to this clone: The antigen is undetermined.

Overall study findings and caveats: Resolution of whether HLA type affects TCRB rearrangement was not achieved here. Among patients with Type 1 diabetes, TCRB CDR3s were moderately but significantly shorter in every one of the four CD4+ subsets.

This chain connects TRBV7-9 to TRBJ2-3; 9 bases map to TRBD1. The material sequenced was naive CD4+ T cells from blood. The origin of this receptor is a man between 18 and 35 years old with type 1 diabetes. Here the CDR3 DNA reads TGTGCCAGCAGCTCCTGGACAGGGGATACAGATACGCAGTATTTT. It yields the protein CASSSWTGDTDTQYF.